Presented here are 24 T cell receptor beta chains from one specimen sequenced in a study of T cell responses to AZD1222 COVID-19 vaccine. Assay used: immunoSEQ multiplex PCR; TCRdb lists only in-frame clones, some missing. Of approximately 180,000 clones in the sample, around 93% were seen once. This specimen was peripheral blood, taken 28 days after the second dose of the MenACWY control vaccine. Every receptor here comes from an adult who received the MenACWY meningococcal vaccine as a control.

This chain links TRBV19 with TRBJ1-3; D not certain. Germline loops: CDR1 LNHDA, CDR2 SQIVND (reference sequence). Deletions cut 7 bases from V and 3 bases from J, with 7 bases between. This CDR3 is built from 12 residues. CDR3 sequence reads: CASNQVGNTIYF. As DNA, the CDR3 is TGTGCCAGTAACCAGGTTGGAAACACCATATATTTT. Full variable domain (missing parts from reference TRBV19 and TRBJ1-3): DGGITQSPKYLFRKEGQNVTLSCEQNLNHDAMYWYRQDPGQGLRLIYYSQIVNDFQKGDIAEGYSVSREKKESFPLTVTSAQKNPTAFYLCASNQVGNTIYFGEGSWLTVV.

The chain uses TRBV5-1 and TRBJ1-1; no clear D gene. The CDR3 has 13 amino acids. V lost 5 bases and J lost 1, with 9 bases in between. Germline assignment: CDR1 SGHRS and CDR2 YFSETQ. CDR3 in DNA: TGCGCCAGCAGGTGGTGGCAGAACACTGAAGCTTTCTTT. Encoded protein: CASRWWQNTEAFF. The variable domain in full, with the rest retrieved from reference TRBV5-1 and TRBJ1-1, is KAGVTQTPRYLIKTRGQQVTLSCSPISGHRSVSWYQQTPGQGLQFLFEYFSETQRNKGNFPGRFSGRQFSNSRSEMNVSTLELGDSALYLCASRWWQNTEAFFGQGTRLTVV.

The chain has TRBV18 and TRBJ1-4; D possibly corresponds to TRBD1 (6 bases). Germline values: CDR1 KGHSH, CDR2 LQKENI. Trimming cost V 1 base and J 4 bases, with 13 bases left between them. The CDR3 runs to 16 residues. The CDR3 DNA sequence: TGTGCCAGCTCACCACGGGGGGCGCGGAATAATGAAAAACTGTTTTTT. It yields the protein CASSPRGARNNEKLFF.

This clone was found once. The genes are TRBV12-3 or TRBV12-4 and TRBJ1-5; D may be TRBD1 (5 bases). Trimming shortened V by 7 bases and J by 7 bases, and 14 bases separated the two germline ends. The CDR3 runs to 13 residues. The CDR3 DNA reads TGTGCCAGCAATGGGGTGGGGGGACAGCCCCAGCATTTT. Its protein product is CASNGVGGQPQHF.

The gene calls are TRBV2 and TRBJ2-2; a possible D gene is TRBD2 (5 bases). V dropped 6 bases and J dropped 5 bases, with 10 bases sitting between them. The CDR3 is made up of 13 amino acids. Germline loops: CDR1 SNHLY, CDR2 FYNNEI. The CDR3 reads CASREAVTGELFF. DNA of the CDR3: TGTGCCAGCAGGGAGGCGGTGACCGGGGAGCTGTTTTTT.

The genes are TRBV7-9 and TRBJ1-4, with TRBD1 matching over 9 bases. From germline, CDR1 is SEHNR and CDR2 FQNEAQ (reference sequence). Unmatched junction bases numbered 8, after V lost 5 bases and J lost 7 bases. This CDR3 spans 15 amino acids. For the CDR3, the DNA is TGTGCCAGCAGCCCCACGACAGGGGGACGTGAAAAACTGTTTTTT. The encoded protein is CASSPTTGGREKLFF.

V is TRBV6-5 and J is TRBJ2-1, with a possible D match to TRBD1 (6 bases). Germline V CDR1 and CDR2: MNHEY, SVGAGI. The V end was cut by 7 bases, the J end by 9 bases, with 22 bases between. The CDR3 runs to 15 residues. The CDR3 nucleotides are TGTGCCAGCACTCTACAGGGACCCGTTAGGAGTGAGCAGTTCTTC. Translating gives CASTLQGPVRSEQFF.

The chain has TRBV11-1 and TRBJ1-1; maybe TRBD1 (6 bases). The CDR3 sequence is 16 residues long. Germline lookup yields CDR1 SGHAT and CDR2 FQDESV (reference sequence). Trimming stripped 7 bases from V and 1 base from J, with 19 bases between. The CDR3 coding sequence is TGTGCCAGCACCCTAGGGGGGATCGGAGAGAACACTGAAGCTTTCTTT. It translates to CASTLGGIGENTEAFF.

The V and J genes are TRBV11-2 and TRBJ2-7; perhaps TRBD1 as D (6 bases). Germline loops: CDR1 SGHAT, CDR2 FQNNGV. CDR3 length: 15 residues. Trimming cost V 4 bases and J 5 bases, with 18 bases left between them. This chain's CDR3 is CASSYSGTTRNEQYF. The CDR3 DNA follows: TGTGCCAGCAGCTATTCCGGGACAACCCGGAACGAGCAGTACTTC. The entire variable domain, with the rest obtained from reference TRBV11-2 and TRBJ2-7, is as follows: EAGVAQSPRYKIIEKRQSVAFWCNPISGHATLYWYQQILGQGPKLLIQFQNNGVVDDSQLPKDRFSAERLKGVDSTLKIQPAKLEDSAVYLCASSYSGTTRNEQYFGPGTRLTVT.

This clone has only one observation. The genes are TRBV20-1 and TRBJ2-1; D is ambiguous. This CDR3 has 11 amino acids. CDR1 and CDR2 from the germline V gene are DFQATT and SNEGSKA (reference sequence). Trimming removed 4 bases from V and 10 bases from J, with 11 bases in between. The CDR3 reads CSATQGGEQFF. In nucleotides, the CDR3 is TGCAGTGCTACCCAAGGTGGAGAGCAGTTCTTC.

The chain recombines TRBV6-5 with TRBJ1-4, with a possible D match to TRBD1 (5 bases). CDR1 is MNHEY, CDR2 SVGAGI, per germline. The V end lost 6 bases, the J end lost 7 bases, and 18 bases lay between the germline ends. The CDR3 runs to 15 residues. CDR3 DNA sequence: TGTGCCAGCAGCTTCACCGCAGGGTCAGGTGAAAAACTGTTTTTT. Translating it yields CASSFTAGSGEKLFF.

CDR3 residues: CASSLITAGNYGYTF. DNA of the CDR3: TGTGCCAGCAGTTTGATCACGGCAGGAAACTATGGCTACACCTTC. The gene calls are TRBV28 and TRBJ1-2; D gene uncertain. Germline V gene lookup returns CDR1 MDHEN and CDR2 SYDVKM. The ends were cut back, 3 bases at V and 2 bases at J, with 13 bases in the middle. There are 15 residues in the CDR3.

This clone was detected once. This chain joins TRBV6-6 and TRBJ1-5, with a tentative D call TRBD1 (6 bases). CDR3 length equals 14 residues. CDR1 is MNHNY and CDR2 is SVGAGI in the germline V gene (reference sequence). Trimming removed 2 bases at V and 4 bases at J, with 9 bases between. Written as DNA, the CDR3 is TGTGCCAGCAGTTACACGGGGGCGAATCAGCCCCAGCATTTT. This gives the protein CASSYTGANQPQHF.

The chain couples TRBV5-4 to TRBJ1-3; D remains ambiguous. From germline, CDR1 is SGHNT and CDR2 YYREEE (reference sequence). The V gene lost 1 base and the J gene lost 2 bases, with 4 bases spanning the gap. The length of the CDR3 is 13 residues. DNA of the CDR3: TGTGCCAGCAGCTTGTTCGCTGGAAACACCATATATTTT. Encoded protein: CASSLFAGNTIYF.

The J gene is TRBJ1-1, the V gene TRBV19, with no clear D. The CDR3 runs 12 residues. Germline-derived CDR1 and CDR2 are LNHDA and SQIVND (reference sequence). The V end lost 9 bases, the J end lost 2 bases, and 10 bases lay between the germline ends. Written as DNA, the CDR3 is TGTGCCAGCCTGGACGGTAACACTGAAGCTTTCTTT. The encoded protein is CASLDGNTEAFF.

CDR3 residues: CAIKGQGNQPQHF. The CDR3 DNA reads as TGTGCCATCAAGGGACAGGGAAATCAGCCCCAGCATTTT. This sequence joins TRBV10-3 and TRBJ1-5, with 9 bases aligning to TRBD1. The length of the CDR3 is 13 residues. Germline values: CDR1 ENHRY, CDR2 SYGVKD. The ends lost 7 bases at V and 4 bases at J; junction bases unmatched: 2.

The chain links TRBV7-8 to TRBJ1-1; D gene unclear. Trimming took off 7 bases at V and 0 bases at J, with 18 bases between the two ends. The CDR3 runs 16 residues. Germline V lookup: CDR1 SGHVS, CDR2 FQNEAQ. CDR3 region: CASTLGPSHMNTEAFF. CDR3 bases: TGTGCCAGCACTCTAGGGCCGTCCCATATGAACACTGAAGCTTTCTTT.

The genes are TRBV6-2 or TRBV6-3 and TRBJ1-2, with TRBD1 matching 8 bases. CDR1 MNHEY and CDR2 SVGEGT come from the germline V gene. J was trimmed by 3 bases and V by 5 bases; bases with no gene match: 8. The CDR3 is 15 amino acids. The CDR3 coding sequence is TGTGCCAGCAGTGGGGACAGGAGAAAAGACTATGGCTACACCTTC. The encoded protein is CASSGDRRKDYGYTF.

This chain joins TRBV6-2 or TRBV6-3 and TRBJ2-1, with 11 bases lining up with TRBD2. This CDR3 has 15 residues. The germline V gene encodes CDR1 MNHEY and CDR2 SVGEGT. J was trimmed by 4 bases and V by 5 bases; bases with no gene match: 4. The DNA of the CDR3 is TGTGCCAGCAGTCAGACTAGCGGGGCTTACAATGAGCAGTTCTTC. Protein: CASSQTSGAYNEQFF.

This clone was recorded only once. V and J are TRBV28 and TRBJ1-3, with D maybe TRBD1 (5 bases). This CDR3 is built from 14 residues. Trimming removed 2 bases at V and 10 bases at J, with 15 bases between. CDR1 MDHEN and CDR2 SYDVKM come from the germline V gene. CDR3 region: CASSLPMGRTTIYF. The DNA of the CDR3 is TGTGCCAGCAGTTTACCCATGGGACGGACAACCATATATTTT. Filled out from reference TRBV28 and TRBJ1-3, the complete variable domain reads DVKVTQSSRYLVKRTGEKVFLECVQDMDHENMFWYRQDPGLGLRLIYFSYDVKMKEKGDIPEGYSVSREKKERFSLILESASTNQTSMYLCASSLPMGRTTIYFGEGSWLTVV.

This chain's CDR3 is CASSSQGSSTEAFF. CDR3 bases: TGTGCCAGCAGCTCGCAGGGTTCGTCGACTGAAGCTTTCTTT. V gene TRBV7-9 combines with J gene TRBJ1-1, with a tentative D call TRBD1 (5 bases). The germline gives CDR1 SEHNR, CDR2 FQNEAQ (reference sequence). The germline V and J ends were trimmed by 4 bases and 5 bases, with 14 bases remaining between them. CDR3 length: 14 amino acids.

This sequence joins TRBV6-2 or TRBV6-3 and TRBJ1-1, with 7 bases lining up with TRBD1. From germline, CDR1 is MNHEY and CDR2 SVGEGT. The trim removed 5 bases at V and 10 bases at J, leaving 13 bases unmatched. There are 14 residues in the CDR3. Here the CDR3 reads CASSPDRERWRAFF. CDR3 DNA sequence: TGTGCCAGCAGTCCCGACAGGGAAAGATGGAGAGCTTTCTTT.

This chain links TRBV19 with TRBJ2-1; weak D call: TRBD1 (5 bases). With 10 bases removed from V and 12 bases from J, the gap between germline ends came to 16 bases. Germline values: CDR1 LNHDA, CDR2 SQIVND (reference sequence). The CDR3 extends over 11 amino acids. CDR3 protein: CATTDSRWQFF. Here the CDR3 DNA reads TGTGCCACTACTGACAGCCGTTGGCAGTTCTTC.

The chain employs TRBV7-2 and TRBJ1-3, with TRBD1 identical over 7 bases. The CDR3 consists of 15 residues. Germline V gene lookup returns CDR1 SGHTA and CDR2 FQGNSA. Trimming removed 5 bases from V and 0 bases from J; junction bases left unmatched: 4. The chain's CDR3 is CASSRNRGSGNTIYF. The CDR3 DNA is TGTGCCAGCAGCCGTAACAGGGGCTCTGGAAACACCATATATTTT.